These T cell receptor beta chains were read from a single sample in a study of response to subunit inactivated influenza vaccine. Each CDR3 protein gets one entry after TCRdb re-called the RT-PCR reads with MiXCR. The data contain about 780,000 distinct CDR3 sequences, less than 20% of them singletons. Sequenced material: PBMCs from blood, taken 5 days after vaccination. These receptors came from a man aged 45-65 years who received an inactivated influenza vaccine. The CDR3 runs from the conserved cysteine through the conserved F or W.

len	j_gene	v_gene	CDR3aa
15	TRBJ2-2	TRBV5-1	CASSGETTNTGELFF
16	TRBJ2-1	TRBV4-1	CASSQGRGGSYNEQFF
10	TRBJ2-3	TRBV29-1	CSVAHRYAHF
16	TRBJ2-2	TRBV4-3	CASSQRSGSGTGELFF
14	TRBJ2-5	TRBV20-1	CSARGALLGETQYF
12	TRBJ1-2	TRBV6-6	CASLGGQDGYTF
17	TRBJ1-1	TRBV12-3/TRBV12-4	CASSLSRDRGRNTEAFF
16	TRBJ2-6	TRBV25-1	CASSDGLKAGANVLTF
16	TRBJ2-3	TRBV6-1	CASRLLAGGLSDTQYF
16	TRBJ2-3	TRBV12-3/TRBV12-4	CASSLREFPSTDTQYF
15	TRBJ2-7	TRBV20-1	CSARPPGLAGNEQYF
11	TRBJ1-2	TRBV6-5	CASSSNYGYTF
16	TRBJ2-2	TRBV12-3/TRBV12-4	CASSQLGTGNTGELFF
14	TRBJ2-3	TRBV7-2	CASSLDRAADTQYF
15	TRBJ2-1	TRBV12-3/TRBV12-4	CASSGQDGGYNEQFF
15	TRBJ2-4	TRBV5-5	CASSLLGQGANIQYF
13	TRBJ2-5	TRBV20-1	CSARGRQQETQYF
17	TRBJ1-1	TRBV7-9	CASSLERRTGGNTEAFF
15	TRBJ1-2	TRBV7-2	CASSFERTGIYGYTF